The 19 T cell receptor beta chains below all came from one sample that was sequenced in a study of blood T cell repertoires in COVID-19. The assay was immunoSEQ multiplex PCR, and TCRdb's table has in-frame clones only and misses some. The profile shows more than 85,000 clones, 75% to 85% of them singletons. Sequencing input: peripheral blood. The source of these receptors is a man in his 70s with acute or convalescent COVID-19.

V and J are TRBV3-1 (or the pseudogene TRBV3-2) and TRBJ2-3; 8 bases align to TRBD2. This CDR3 is 16 amino acids long. V was pared by 1 base and J by 4 bases, with 7 bases of the junction left unmatched. Germline values: CDR1 LGHDT, CDR2 YNNKEL (reference sequence). In DNA, the CDR3 is TGTGCCAGCAGCCAAGGTCGGGGGGGTGCGGCAGATACGCAGTATTTT. It translates to CASSQGRGGAADTQYF.

This chain connects TRBV4-2 to TRBJ2-3, with TRBD2 matching 7 bases. CDR1 is LGHNA and CDR2 is YNFKEQ in the germline V gene. V trimming: 1 base; J trimming: 8 bases; junction bases outside the gene matches: 3. This CDR3 spans 13 amino acids. The chain's CDR3 is CASSQAPSGTQYF. In DNA form, the CDR3 reads TGTGCCAGCAGCCAAGCCCCTAGCGGTACGCAGTATTTT.

CDR3 sequence (DNA): TGTGCCAGCAGCCTCGGACAGGGTTCTACTAATGAAAAACTGTTTTTT. Amino acids: CASSLGQGSTNEKLFF. The V call is TRBV4-2, the J call TRBJ1-4, with 8 nucleotides matching TRBD1. Germline CDR1 LGHNA, CDR2 YNFKEQ. The CDR3 extends over 16 amino acids. The junction had 6 bases not matched to a gene; V was cut back by 4 bases and J by 2 bases.

J is TRBJ1-5 and V is TRBV6-5; the match to TRBD1 covers 10 bases. The CDR3 totals 14 residues. Per germline, CDR1 MNHEY and CDR2 SVGAGI. J lost 5 bases, V lost 7 bases, and 5 bases had no gene match. The CDR3 nucleotides read TGTGCCAGCACCGCCGGGACAGGGGATCAGCCCCAGCATTTT. It is translated as CASTAGTGDQPQHF.

This clone was recorded a few times. The rearrangement uses TRBV10-3 and TRBJ1-1, with a tentative D call TRBD1 (5 bases). The V end lost 2 bases, the J end lost 5 bases, and 9 bases lay between the germline ends. This CDR3 comprises 13 residues. Germline V gene sequence: CDR1 ENHRY, CDR2 SYGVKD. The CDR3 loop is CAISEQGMTEAFF. In DNA, the CDR3 is TGTGCCATCAGTGAGCAGGGAATGACTGAAGCTTTCTTT.

This clone turned up a few times. V is TRBV5-1 and J is TRBJ1-2; D is possibly TRBD1 (6 bases). This CDR3 region has 14 residues. V was shortened by 4 bases and J by 6 bases, with 16 bases between the two germline ends. Germline CDR1 and CDR2: SGHRS and YFSETQ. The CDR3 sequence is CASSTAVRGNGYTF. The CDR3 nucleotides read TGCGCCAGCAGCACCGCCGTCAGGGGAAATGGCTACACCTTC.

The J gene is TRBJ2-1, the V gene TRBV11-2, with 7 bases that match TRBD2. The CDR3 runs 15 residues. Germline CDR1 SGHAT, CDR2 FQNNGV. V lost 1 base and J lost 15; bases outside the gene matches: 15. The CDR3 DNA sequence: TGTGCCAGCAGCTTAGGGGGAGTCTGGGAGCGGGAATGGTTCTTC. Amino acid sequence: CASSLGGVWEREWFF.

The chain couples TRBV5-1 to TRBJ1-2; D unresolved. V lost 0 bases to trimming and J lost 6 bases, with 9 bases between them. CDR3 length equals 13 residues. The germline V gene has CDR1 SGHRS and CDR2 YFSETQ. This chain's CDR3 is CASSLDGEDGYTF. The DNA of the CDR3 is TGCGCCAGCAGCTTGGACGGGGAAGATGGCTACACCTTC.

The V and J genes are TRBV5-1 and TRBJ2-7, with TRBD2 identical over 8 bases. The CDR3 spans 13 residues. Germline V CDR1 and CDR2: SGHRS, YFSETQ. V trimming: 4 bases; J trimming: 5 bases; junction bases outside the gene matches: 5. The CDR3 sequence: CASSHGLADEQYF. The CDR3 nucleotides read TGCGCCAGCAGCCATGGACTAGCAGACGAGCAGTACTTC. Drawing the rest from reference TRBV5-1 and TRBJ2-7, the complete variable domain is KAGVTQTPRYLIKTRGQQVTLSCSPISGHRSVSWYQQTPGQGLQFLFEYFSETQRNKGNFPGRFSGRQFSNSRSEMNVSTLELGDSALYLCASSHGLADEQYFGPGTRLTVT.

The chain carries TRBV5-6 and TRBJ2-5, with 9 bases fitting TRBD2. Per the germline V gene, CDR1 is SGHDT and CDR2 is YYEEEE. V lost 3 bases and J lost 5; bases outside the gene matches: 5. The CDR3 runs 14 residues. The CDR3 DNA follows: TGTGCCAGCAGCTCCAGCGGGGGGCTGGAGACCCAGTACTTC. The encoded protein is CASSSSGGLETQYF.

This chain uses TRBV5-8 with TRBJ2-7; 8 bases map to TRBD1. After removal of 4 bases from V and 5 bases from J, the junction contained 11 bases not matched to a gene. Germline CDR1 reads SGHTS; CDR2 reads YDEGEE. The CDR3 extends over 15 amino acids. The CDR3 DNA is TGTGCCAGCAGCGGGAGACAGGGGAACCGAGACGAGCAGTACTTC. It specifies CASSGRQGNRDEQYF.

The CDR3 DNA follows: TGTGCCAGCAGTTATGGGGGCAGTAGCAACGAGCAGTACTTC. The encoded protein is CASSYGGSSNEQYF. V usage is TRBV6-2 or TRBV6-3 and J usage is TRBJ2-7, with a tentative D call TRBD1 (6 bases). Trimming cost V 3 bases and J 5 bases, with 14 bases left between them. The CDR3 loop spans 14 amino acids. Germline assignment: CDR1 MNHEY and CDR2 SVGEGT.

CDR3 nucleotide sequence: TGTGCCAGCTCACTGGCCTCGGGCGGGATGTTGGGCTACGAGCAGTACTTC. This codes for CASSLASGGMLGYEQYF. J is TRBJ2-7 and V is TRBV18; weak D call: TRBD2 (6 bases). Germline V gene sequence: CDR1 KGHSH, CDR2 LQKENI. The V end was cut by 4 bases, the J end by 3 bases, with 22 bases between. The CDR3 runs to 17 residues.

This chain connects TRBV18 to TRBJ2-2, with 8 bases aligning to TRBD1. CDR1 is KGHSH and CDR2 is LQKENI in the germline V gene. V trimming: 3 bases; J trimming: 2 bases; junction bases outside the gene matches: 5. The CDR3 is 16 amino acids. The CDR3 nucleotides read TGTGCCAGCTCACCCGCTGGACAGGGAAACACCGGGGAGCTGTTTTTT. Protein sequence: CASSPAGQGNTGELFF.

V usage is TRBV29-1 and J usage is TRBJ1-1, with TRBD1 as a possible D gene (5 bases). In germline, CDR1 is SQVTM, CDR2 ANQGSEA. The CDR3 contains 14 residues. V dropped 7 bases and J dropped 3 bases, with 18 bases sitting between them. CDR3 nucleotide sequence: TGCAGCGCCCCAGGCGGGGGAAGGTACACTGAAGCTTTCTTT. Translated: CSAPGGGRYTEAFF. Based on the CDR3 plus reference TRBV29-1 and TRBJ1-1, the full variable domain is SAVISQKPSRDICQRGTSLTIQCQVDSQVTMMFWYRQQPGQSLTLIATANQGSEATYESGFVIDKFPISRPNLTFSTLTVSNMSPEDSSIYLCSAPGGGRYTEAFFGQGTRLTVV.

The chain uses TRBV5-1 and TRBJ1-1; D may be TRBD1 (5 bases). CDR1 and CDR2 from the germline V gene are SGHRS and YFSETQ. The length of the CDR3 is 14 residues. V lost 0 bases and J 1 base, leaving 7 bases between the germline ends. This CDR3 reads CASSLGDRNTEAFF. In DNA, the CDR3 is TGCGCCAGCAGCTTGGGAGACAGGAACACTGAAGCTTTCTTT.

A few counts support this clone. The chain carries TRBV10-3 and TRBJ1-3; 9 bases fit TRBD1. Looked up from germline, CDR1 is ENHRY and CDR2 is SYGVKD. With 8 bases clipped from V and 7 bases from J, the junction kept 21 bases outside the gene matches. This CDR3 is built from 18 residues. The CDR3 region has the DNA TGTGCCATCTCCTCAACGAAACAGGGGGCGAACTTGTTCAACACCATATATTTT. Its translation: CAISSTKQGANLFNTIYF.

The gene calls are TRBV9 and TRBJ2-5; TRBD2 agrees at 12 bases. Looked up from germline, CDR1 is SGDLS and CDR2 is YYNGEE. This CDR3 has 15 amino acids. V gave up 3 bases and J gave up 5 bases; unmatched junction bases: 5. The CDR3 reads CASSGTSGIRETQYF. The CDR3, as DNA: TGTGCCAGCAGCGGGACTAGCGGGATTAGGGAGACCCAGTACTTC.

The table lists this clone with a few counts. V gene TRBV15 combines with J gene TRBJ2-7; 8 bases are shared with TRBD2. The CDR3 consists of 16 residues. V shed 1 base, J shed 2 bases, and the junction held 7 bases outside the gene matches. Germline values: CDR1 LNHNV, CDR2 YYDKDF (reference sequence). CDR3 residues: CATSRVDGRATYEQYF. The CDR3 nucleotides read TGTGCCACCAGCAGAGTTGACGGGAGGGCCACCTACGAGCAGTACTTC.